This note documents a single T cell receptor beta chain sequence. Its antigen is not identified. The CDR3 is 15 residues long. Germline CDR1 is SEHNR and CDR2 is FQNEAQ (reference sequence). After removal of 4 bases from V and 6 bases from J, the junction contained 12 bases not matched to a gene. This sample is part of a study of cytomegalovirus exposure and HLA in healthy donors. Turning to the study itself: Earlier, 90 million to 140 million unique TCR beta sequences were recovered from 170 million or so T cells by an analysis. Early released data comprised about 90 million unique TCRs from HLA-typed donors.

Study-level points and caveats: Researchers counted 164 TCR beta chains as cytomegalovirus-associated. TCR beta V- and J-gene trimming was later associated with a missense DCLRE1C variant.

PCR used 60 Vbeta primers and 13 Jbeta primers. The assay was immunoSEQ multiplex PCR, and TCRdb's table has in-frame clones only and misses some. This sample has a few hundred thousand clones; around nine tenths occur once, and the top ten carry approximately 2.4%. The sample was PBMCs. This rearrangement joins TRBV7-9 to TRBJ2-7, with 7 bases fitting TRBD1. This clonotype was sampled from a woman between 18 and 29 years old in good health and CMV-seronegative. The CDR3 sequence: CASSSDRVLLGEQYF. Written as DNA, the CDR3 is TGTGCCAGCAGCTCCGACAGGGTTCTCCTCGGCGAGCAGTACTTC.